This entry describes one T cell receptor (beta chain). V lost 0 bases, J lost 5 bases, and 4 bases stayed unmatched. The CDR3 loop spans 16 amino acids. Germline CDR1 reads SSHAT; CDR2 reads FNYEAQ (reference sequence). This specimen comes from a study of blood T cell repertoires in COVID-19. Background on the study: Researchers got acute and convalescent COVID-19 samples from the United States, Italy and Spain. Sample material is recorded as cDNA or gDNA derived from T cells, B-cell-depleted T cells, or PBMCs.

Under the authors' procedure: Amplification of reference gene primers was used by the study to estimate nucleated cell counts. Some clones are missing from TCRdb's copy, which holds only in-frame ones; the method was immunoSEQ multiplex PCR. That table gives V, J and clone size, and the DNA gave D and trimming. The sample consists of around 140,000 clones, nearly 90% of them appearing once. The V and J genes are TRBV7-7 and TRBJ2-2; 9 bases are a match to TRBD1. The sample consisted of peripheral blood. The receptor comes from a man aged 65 to 79 with acute or convalescent COVID-19. CDR3 DNA: TGTGCCAGCAGCTTAGCACAGGGGGCCGGTACCGGGGAGCTGTTTTTT. This encodes CASSLAQGAGTGELFF. Full variable domain (remainder filled in from reference TRBV7-7 and TRBJ2-2): GAGVSQSPRYKVTKRGQDVTLRCDPISSHATLYWYQQALGQGPEFLTYFNYEAQPDKSGLPSDRFSAERPEGSISTLTIQRTEQRDSAMYRCASSLAQGAGTGELFFGEGSRLTVL.